The entry below describes one T cell receptor (beta chain). Its antigen is currently unknown. These data originate in a study of graft-versus-host responses after intestinal transplantation. In the study overall: All of the recipients had induction that used anti-thymocyte globulin, then tacrolimus and steroids for about 3 years.

This CDR3 has 14 residues. From germline, CDR1 is SEHNR and CDR2 FQNEAQ (reference sequence). With 5 bases removed from V and 0 bases from J, the gap between germline ends came to 10 bases. Sequenced by immunoSEQ multiplex PCR; TCRdb stores in-frame clones only, minus some. The sample has over 100,000 clones, about 93% seen once. The V and J genes are TRBV7-9 and TRBJ1-1; TRBD1 might be the D (6 bases). This clonotype was obtained from a human donor who received an intestinal transplant. This material consisted of unstimulated CD4+ T cells sorted from spleen or lymph node cells, taken before intestinal transplant. CDR3 nucleotides: TGTGCCAGCAGCCGACAGGTTTTGAACACTGAAGCTTTCTTT. Protein: CASSRQVLNTEAFF.